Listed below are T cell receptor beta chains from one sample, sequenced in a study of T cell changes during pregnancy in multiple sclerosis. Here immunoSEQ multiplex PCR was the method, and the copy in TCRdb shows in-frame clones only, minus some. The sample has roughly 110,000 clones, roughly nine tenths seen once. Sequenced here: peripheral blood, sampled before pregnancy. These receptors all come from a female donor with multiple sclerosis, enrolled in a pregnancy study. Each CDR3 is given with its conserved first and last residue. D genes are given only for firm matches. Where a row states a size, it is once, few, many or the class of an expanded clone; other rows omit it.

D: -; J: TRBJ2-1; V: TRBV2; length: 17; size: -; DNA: TGTGCCAGCAGTGGCCGGTGGGGCGGGGGCACCTACAATGAGCAGTTCTTC; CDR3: CASSGRWGGGTYNEQFF
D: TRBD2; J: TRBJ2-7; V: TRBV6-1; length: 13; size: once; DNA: TGTGCCAGCAGCCTCAGCGGGAGGCGCGAGCAGTACTTC; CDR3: CASSLSGRREQYF
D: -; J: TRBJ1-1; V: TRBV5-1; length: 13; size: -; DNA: TGCGCCAGCAGCCAAGGACACCCGAATGAAGCTTTCTTT; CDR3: CASSQGHPNEAFF
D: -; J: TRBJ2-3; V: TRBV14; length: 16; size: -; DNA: TGTGCCAGCAGCCAAGGCGTCAGGACTTACACAGATACGCAGTATTTT; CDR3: CASSQGVRTYTDTQYF
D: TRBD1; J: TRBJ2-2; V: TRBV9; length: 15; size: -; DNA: TGTGCCAGCAACTCCGGGACAGCGAACACCGGGGAGCTGTTTTTT; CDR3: CASNSGTANTGELFF
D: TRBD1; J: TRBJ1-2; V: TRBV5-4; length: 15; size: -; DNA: TGTGCCAGCAGCACGCCTGACAGGGCCATCTATGGCTACACCTTC; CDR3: CASSTPDRAIYGYTF
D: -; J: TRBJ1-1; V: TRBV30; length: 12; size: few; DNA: TGTGCCTGGAGTGTTTTTTCAGATGAAGCTTTCTTT; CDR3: CAWSVFSDEAFF
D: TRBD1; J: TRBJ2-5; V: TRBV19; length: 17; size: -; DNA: TGTGCCAGTAGTGCTTGGAAATCAGGGGGCCTAAGAGAGACCCAGTACTTC; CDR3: CASSAWKSGGLRETQYF
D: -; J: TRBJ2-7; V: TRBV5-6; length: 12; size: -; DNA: TGTGCCAGCAGCTTGCACGCCGGCGAGCAGTACTTC; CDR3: CASSLHAGEQYF
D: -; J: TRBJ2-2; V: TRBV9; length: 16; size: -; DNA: TGTGCCAGCAGCGTAGAGGTCGGGATAATCACCGGGGAGCTGTTTTTT; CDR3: CASSVEVGIITGELFF
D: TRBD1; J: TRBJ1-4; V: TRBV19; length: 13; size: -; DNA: TGTGCCAGCCACCGAGACAGGGCTGAAAAACTGTTTTTT; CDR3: CASHRDRAEKLFF
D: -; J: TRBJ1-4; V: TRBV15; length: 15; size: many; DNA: TGTGCCACCAGCAGAGAAGGGCAGGGGAGTGAAAAACTGTTTTTT; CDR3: CATSREGQGSEKLFF
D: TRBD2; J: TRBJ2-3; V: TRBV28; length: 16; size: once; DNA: TGTGCCAGCAGAGATAGGCGGGGGATAAGCACAGATACGCAGTATTTT; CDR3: CASRDRRGISTDTQYF
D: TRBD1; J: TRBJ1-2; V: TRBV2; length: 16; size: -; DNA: TGTGCCAGCAGTGAAGCGCGGGGTGGGACAGGCTATGGCTACACCTTC; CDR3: CASSEARGGTGYGYTF
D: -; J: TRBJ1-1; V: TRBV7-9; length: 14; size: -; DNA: TGTGCCAGCAGTAAACCGCCAGGGGACACTGAAGCTTTCTTT; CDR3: CASSKPPGDTEAFF
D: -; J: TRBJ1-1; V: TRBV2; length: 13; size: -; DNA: TGTGCCAGCAAAGAGGATGACGACACTGAAGCTTTCTTT; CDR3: CASKEDDDTEAFF
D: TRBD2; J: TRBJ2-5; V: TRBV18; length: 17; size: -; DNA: TGTGCCAGCTCACCACCCGCGCGGGGGGGCGTCCAAGAGACCCAGTACTTC; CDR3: CASSPPARGGVQETQYF
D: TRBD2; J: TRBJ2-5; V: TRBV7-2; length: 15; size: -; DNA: TGTGCCAGCAGCCTCCTAGCGGGGGGGTCGGAGACCCAGTACTTC; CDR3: CASSLLAGGSETQYF
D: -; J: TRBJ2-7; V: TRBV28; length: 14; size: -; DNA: TGTGCCAGCAGTTTAGGTCGAGGAGGTTACGAGCAGTACTTC; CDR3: CASSLGRGGYEQYF
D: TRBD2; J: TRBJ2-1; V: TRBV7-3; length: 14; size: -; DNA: TGTGCCAGCAGCCCTAGCGGAACTGACAATGAGCAGTTCTTC; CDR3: CASSPSGTDNEQFF
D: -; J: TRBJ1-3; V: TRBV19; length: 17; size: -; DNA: TGTGCCAGTATCGGTGGTATGGGACTCCCGTCTGGAAACACCATATATTTT; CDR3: CASIGGMGLPSGNTIYF
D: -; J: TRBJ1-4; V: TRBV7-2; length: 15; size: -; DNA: TGTGCCAGCCGTCTCACAGGGCGTACTAATGAAAAACTGTTTTTT; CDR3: CASRLTGRTNEKLFF
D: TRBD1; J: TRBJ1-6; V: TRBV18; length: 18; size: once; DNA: TGTGCCAGCTCACCATGGGACAGGGCGAGCTCCTATAATTCACCCCTCCACTTT; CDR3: CASSPWDRASSYNSPLHF
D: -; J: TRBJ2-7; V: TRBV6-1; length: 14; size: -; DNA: TGTGCCAGCAGTGAAGGGGGAGTACCATACGAGCAGTACTTC; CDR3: CASSEGGVPYEQYF
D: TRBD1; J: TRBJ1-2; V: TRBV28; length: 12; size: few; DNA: TGTGCCAGCGGCCGACAGGGCTATGGCTACACCTTC; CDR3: CASGRQGYGYTF
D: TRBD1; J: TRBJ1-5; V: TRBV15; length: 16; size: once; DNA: TGTGCCACAAGGGGACCCGGGACAGGGGATAATCAGCCCCAGCATTTT; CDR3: CATRGPGTGDNQPQHF
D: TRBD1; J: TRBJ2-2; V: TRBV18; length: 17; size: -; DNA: TGTGCCAGCTCATCTATACAGGGGGCGCGGGTCACCGGGGAGCTGTTTTTT; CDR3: CASSSIQGARVTGELFF
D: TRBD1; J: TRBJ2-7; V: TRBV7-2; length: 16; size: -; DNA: TGTGCCAGCAGCCACCGGACAGGCTCTAGCTCCTACGAGCAGTACTTC; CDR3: CASSHRTGSSSYEQYF
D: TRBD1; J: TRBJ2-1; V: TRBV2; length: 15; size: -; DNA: TGTGCCAGCAGTCCACAGGGGGTCTCCTACAATGAGCAGTTCTTC; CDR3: CASSPQGVSYNEQFF
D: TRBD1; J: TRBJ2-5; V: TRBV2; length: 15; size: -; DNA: TGTGCCAGCAGCGGACGGACAGGTCTCGGGGAGACCCAGTACTTC; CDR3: CASSGRTGLGETQYF
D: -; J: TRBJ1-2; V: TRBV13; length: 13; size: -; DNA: TGTGCCAGCAGCTTATCAGGGCTGATCGGCTACACCTTC; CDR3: CASSLSGLIGYTF
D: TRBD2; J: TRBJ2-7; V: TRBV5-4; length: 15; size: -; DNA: TGTGCCAGCAGCTTGAACAGCGGGAGGGCCTCCGAGCAGTACTTC; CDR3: CASSLNSGRASEQYF
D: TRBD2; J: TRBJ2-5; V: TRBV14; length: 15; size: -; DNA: TGTGCCAGCAGCCAACGCGGGAGGGGCGTCGAGACCCAGTACTTC; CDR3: CASSQRGRGVETQYF
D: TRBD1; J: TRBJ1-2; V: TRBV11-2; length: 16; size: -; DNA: TGTGCCAGCAGCCCCCGGCCGACAGGGGGTGAAGATGGCTACACCTTC; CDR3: CASSPRPTGGEDGYTF
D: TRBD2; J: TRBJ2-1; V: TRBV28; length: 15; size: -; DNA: TGTGCCAGCAGTAGTAGCGGGATCTCCTACAATGAGCAGTTCTTC; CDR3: CASSSSGISYNEQFF
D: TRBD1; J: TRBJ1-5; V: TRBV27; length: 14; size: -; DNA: TGTGCCAGCAGTTTTGGACAGGGGAATCAGCCCCAGCATTTT; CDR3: CASSFGQGNQPQHF
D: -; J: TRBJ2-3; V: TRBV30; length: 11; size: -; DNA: TGTGCCTGTAACCGGTGGGATACGCAGTATTTT; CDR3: CACNRWDTQYF
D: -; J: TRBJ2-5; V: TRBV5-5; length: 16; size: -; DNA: TGTGCCAGCAGCCGTTCCCCGGGGAGAGCACAAGAGACCCAGTACTTC; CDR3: CASSRSPGRAQETQYF
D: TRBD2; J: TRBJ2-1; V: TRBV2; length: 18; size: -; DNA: TGTGCCAGCAGTGATCAAGGACTAGCGGGAGAAGGCTACAATGAGCAGTTCTTC; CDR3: CASSDQGLAGEGYNEQFF
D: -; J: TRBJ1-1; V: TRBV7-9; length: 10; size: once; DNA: TGTGCCAGCAGCCTTAGGGGGGCTTTCTTT; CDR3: CASSLRGAFF
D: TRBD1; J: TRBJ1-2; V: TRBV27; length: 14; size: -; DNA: TGTGCCAGCAGTTTGCAGGGGGGTAACTATGGCTACACCTTC; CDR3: CASSLQGGNYGYTF
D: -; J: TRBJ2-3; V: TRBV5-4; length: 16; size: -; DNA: TGTGCCAGCAGCTTGCCGGGCGGGGAAAACACAGATACGCAGTATTTT; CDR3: CASSLPGGENTDTQYF
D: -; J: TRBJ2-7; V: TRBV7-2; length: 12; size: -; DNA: TGTGCCAGCCGGGACTTTTCCTACGAGCAGTACTTC; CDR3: CASRDFSYEQYF
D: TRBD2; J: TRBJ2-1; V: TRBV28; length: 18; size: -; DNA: TGTGCCAGCAGTTTAGGTCCGAGACTAGCGGGAAGTAGGAATGAGCAGTTCTTC; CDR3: CASSLGPRLAGSRNEQFF
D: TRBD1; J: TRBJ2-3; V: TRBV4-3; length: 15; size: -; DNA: TGCGCCAGCAGCCAAACAGGGGAAAGCACAGATACGCAGTATTTT; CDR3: CASSQTGESTDTQYF